Included here is one TCR beta chain sequence, with context. The specificity of this receptor is unknown. No base qualities exist here, and no much larger clone lies one base off it. The sample comes from a study of T-cell reconstitution after alpha-beta-depleted transplantation in children (dated by TCRdb to 2015 to 2016). For context, the study as a whole: Using TCR repertoire profiling, the study quantitatively followed how T-cell immune reconstitution unfolded in children after TCRalphabeta/CD19-depleted allogeneic hematopoietic cell transplantation. Paper-wide results and their limitations: The high TCRbeta diversity at day 60 in some patients was ascribed to recipient T cells and intrathymic progenitors that had survived conditioning. The apparently early recovery of alphabetaT-cell counts about two months after transplant reportedly depended on only several hundred rapidly expanded clones that came from non-depleted graft cells. Hyperexpanded clone frequencies declined over subsequent months; after one year, T-cell counts and TCRbeta diversity were mostly attributed to newly produced T cells.

Taken with the paper, the label for treatment or condition translates to: allogeneic hematopoietic cell transplantation with graft depleted of TCRalphabeta T cells and CD19 B cells. TCRalphabeta/CD19-depleted allogeneic hematopoietic cell grafts were given to the transplant recipients, all of whom were children. The germline V gene supplies CDR1 SQVTM and CDR2 ANQGSEA. Counted from cysteine to phenylalanine, this CDR3 has 15 amino acids. Only the CDR3 region is kept as DNA, spanning 45 bases read in frame from base 1. V is shortened by 7 bases, J by 6 bases, and the region joining them spans 25 bases. Receptors were amplified or captured by PCR. Sequencing used an Illumina HiSeq 2500. TCR library preparation used molecular barcoding, with unique molecular identifiers applied to normalize quantification of the TCRbeta repertoire. TCRdb passed the public sequencing reads through fastp at Q25 and MiXCR, retaining productive beta sequences. A single entry per CDR3 protein holds the most common genes and DNA from its merged rows. Across this sample there are 490,000 or so distinct CDR3 sequences, with roughly a tenth seen only once. The top ten constitute around 2% of the sample.

This TCR was recovered from a child aged 2 to 10 with inherited bone marrow failure, due to receive a stem cell transplant. The sequence joins TRBV29-1 to TRBJ2-7, and possibly TRBD1, on 6 matching bases. Sequenced here: PBMCs, sampled before TCRalphabeta/CD19-depleted stem cell transplant. The CDR3 protein sequence reads: CSASNPDRSPGEQYF. The bases read TGCAGCGCTTCCAACCCAGACAGGAGTCCGGGCGAGCAGTACTTC.